The source of this T cell receptor (beta chain) is a study of T cells in Graves' hyperthyroidism and ophthalmopathy. Study background: Staff took peripheral blood when the initial diagnosis was made, before any treatment began. Study results and limitations: Ophthalmopathy onset followed model prediction by a median around 6.9 months.

Amplification of TCR beta CDR3 regions used RNA as the template. The HTBI primer set drove a first-round RT-PCR of the TCR CDR3. From the multiplex PCR reads, TCRdb called clonotypes with MiXCR, one entry per CDR3 protein. This sample yields approximately 300,000 distinct CDR3 sequences, of which about 15% are seen a single time; just over 55% belongs to the top ten. Thyroid ultrasound, orbital computed tomography, clinical symptoms, and serum thyroxine and TRAb underpinned diagnoses. The PBMCs had their origin in more than 9.5 ml of fresh peripheral blood. The CDR3 has 14 residues. V gave up 4 bases and J gave up 8 bases; unmatched junction bases: 10. Per the germline V gene, CDR1 is MNHEY and CDR2 is SVGEGT. At least ten counts were recorded for this clonotype. Its specificity is unknown.

Sequencing used blood. This clonotype originated in a woman in her fifties or sixties with Graves' ophthalmopathy. The chain combines TRBV6-2 or TRBV6-3 with TRBJ1-1; 7 bases match TRBD1. For the CDR3, the DNA is TGTGCCAGCAGTTCCCCTTTGGGACAGCTAGAAGCTTTCTTT. Its protein is CASSSPLGQLEAFF.